This passage covers 20 T cell receptor beta chains from one sample sequenced in a study of OX40 agonist ivuxolimab in advanced cancers. Method: immunoSEQ multiplex PCR; TCRdb's copy keeps in-frame clones and lacks some. Of some 14,000 clones in the sample, about 75% are singletons; the top ten hold 16%. The sample in question was CD4+ or CD8+ T cells sorted from blood, obtained in a trial of the OX40 agonist ivuxolimab. All receptors derive from an adult with an advanced solid tumor such as melanoma, head and neck, liver or kidney cancer.

The V call is TRBV6-5, the J call TRBJ2-3; possibly TRBD1 for D (5 bases). The CDR3 loop spans 14 amino acids. V was shortened by 4 bases and J by 0 bases, with 8 bases between the two germline ends. From germline, CDR1 is MNHEY and CDR2 SVGAGI. The CDR3 sequence: CASSFTGSTDTQYF. CDR3 bases: TGTGCCAGCAGTTTTACAGGTAGCACAGATACGCAGTATTTT.

DNA for the CDR3: TGTGCCAGCAGCGTAGCCCTAGCCGGGGACCAGTATGGCTACACCTTC. It translates to CASSVALAGDQYGYTF. V and J are TRBV9 and TRBJ1-2, with D possibly TRBD1 on 5 matching bases. The ends were cut back, 0 bases at V and 5 bases at J, with 17 bases in the middle. This CDR3 comprises 16 residues. Germline assignment: CDR1 SGDLS and CDR2 YYNGEE.

The chain links TRBV27 to TRBJ2-7; D not resolved. This CDR3 has 13 residues. Germline loops: CDR1 MNHEY, CDR2 SMNVEV (reference sequence). V was cut by 0 bases and J by 4 bases, with 7 bases left in between. CDR3 sequence: CASSLSPTYEQYF. For the CDR3, the DNA is TGTGCCAGCAGTTTATCGCCTACATACGAGCAGTACTTC.

By proportion, this clone is medium-sized (0.01 to 0.1%). Other DNA sequences from this sample encode an identical CDR3 as well. The chain links TRBV18 to TRBJ1-3; D ambiguous. Germline V gives CDR1 KGHSH, CDR2 LQKENI. The CDR3 totals 20 residues. The V gene lost 3 bases and the J gene lost 0 bases, with 24 bases spanning the gap. The CDR3 region is CASSPYGPGRESYSGNTIYF. DNA of the CDR3: TGTGCCAGCTCACCTTACGGGCCTGGGCGAGAATCCTACTCTGGAAACACCATATATTTT.

J is TRBJ1-2 and V is TRBV19; maybe TRBD1 (5 bases). The CDR3 is made up of 13 amino acids. Trimming removed 3 bases at V and 4 bases at J, with 9 bases between. The germline V gene has CDR1 LNHDA and CDR2 SQIVND (reference sequence). CDR3 loop: CASSMGRIYGYTF. In DNA form, the CDR3 reads TGTGCCAGTAGTATGGGACGGATCTATGGCTACACCTTC.

This chain uses TRBV6-5 with TRBJ2-3, with TRBD2 matching over 12 bases. V was clipped by 4 bases and J by 5 bases; unmatched bases: 7. The V gene's germline CDR1 is MNHEY and CDR2 SVGAGI. The CDR3 covers 16 residues. CDR3 loop: CASSSLAGGPRDTQYF. The CDR3 region has the DNA TGTGCCAGCAGTTCCCTAGCGGGGGGGCCGAGAGATACGCAGTATTTT.

The V call is TRBV4-3, the J call TRBJ2-5, with D possibly being TRBD2 (6 bases). Germline assignment: CDR1 LGHNA and CDR2 YSLEER. The CDR3 is 16 amino acids. V was shortened by 0 bases and J by 5 bases, with 16 bases between the two germline ends. CDR3 DNA sequence: TGCGCCAGCAGCCAAGAGACTGGGGCGGGGTGGGAGACCCAGTACTTC. It yields the protein CASSQETGAGWETQYF.

The genes are TRBV13 and TRBJ2-1; 9 bases line up with TRBD2. Trimming cost V 3 bases and J 4 bases; bases outside gene matches: 10. The germline V gene encodes CDR1 PRHDT and CDR2 FYEKMQ (reference sequence). This CDR3 is 17 amino acids long. The CDR3 protein is CASSFARGAGGYNEQFF. The CDR3 DNA reads TGTGCCAGCAGCTTCGCCCGGGGAGCGGGGGGATACAATGAGCAGTTCTTC.

This rearrangement joins TRBV4-3 to TRBJ2-1, with unresolved D. Germline V gene sequence: CDR1 LGHNA, CDR2 YSLEER. This CDR3 has 15 amino acids. Between the trimmed V and J ends, which lost 1 base and 5 bases, there was a span of 12 bases. DNA for the CDR3: TGCGCCAGCAGCCAAGTAATATCGGAGAACAATGAGCAGTTCTTC. It codes for CASSQVISENNEQFF.

The genes are TRBV4-3 and TRBJ2-3, with D hard to call. This CDR3 has 13 residues. The V gene's germline CDR1 is LGHNA and CDR2 YSLEER. Trimming stripped 0 bases from V and 3 bases from J, with 4 bases between. Written as DNA, the CDR3 is TGCGCCAGCAGCCAAGATACGACAGATACGCAGTATTTT. Translating gives CASSQDTTDTQYF.

This clone appeared a few times. The chain recombines TRBV4-1 with TRBJ2-5; TRBD1 is a possible D gene (6 bases). The V end was cut by 1 base, the J end by 5 bases, with 14 bases between. This CDR3 region has 15 residues. Germline loops: CDR1 MGHRA, CDR2 YSYEKL. CDR3 in DNA: TGCGCCAGCAGCCAAGTAACAGGGTCAGGTGAGACCCAGTACTTC. It is translated as CASSQVTGSGETQYF.

The V and J genes are TRBV10-3 and TRBJ1-1, with 8 bases that match TRBD1. Per germline, CDR1 ENHRY and CDR2 SYGVKD. This CDR3 contains 14 residues. The V gene end was trimmed by 3 bases and the J gene end by 4 bases; junction bases not matched to a gene: 4. The CDR3 protein is CAISETGGITEAFF. The CDR3 DNA is TGTGCCATCAGTGAAACAGGGGGGATCACTGAAGCTTTCTTT.

Note on this clone: The junction departs from germline at one end; a sequencing error may be responsible. This rearrangement joins TRBV2 to TRBJ1-1; the D gene is possibly TRBD1 (5 bases). Germline V gene data show CDR1 as SNHLY and CDR2 as FYNNEI. The CDR3 totals 11 residues. CDR3 residues: CASVGGTGAFF. The CDR3 bases are TGTGCCAGTGTAGGTGGGACTGGAGCTTTCTTT.

In DNA, the CDR3 is TGTGCCAGCAGCGTAAGCGGGGGGTCCCCAGATACGCAGTATTTT. Protein product: CASSVSGGSPDTQYF. The rearrangement uses TRBV9 and TRBJ2-3; 9 bases are shared with TRBD2. V was pared by 1 base and J by 4 bases, with 4 bases of the junction left unmatched. The length of the CDR3 is 15 residues. Germline V CDR1 and CDR2: SGDLS, YYNGEE.

V usage is TRBV7-3 and J usage is TRBJ2-3; the match to TRBD2 covers 9 bases. Unmatched junction bases numbered 7, after V lost 5 bases and J lost 4 bases. Germline CDR1 and CDR2: SGHTA and FQGTGA. The CDR3 runs 15 residues. DNA of the CDR3: TGTGCCAGCAGCGTAAGCGGGGGGCGCGCAGATACGCAGTATTTT. As protein: CASSVSGGRADTQYF.

The chain recombines TRBV4-3 with TRBJ2-2; TRBD1 is a possible D gene (6 bases). V was clipped by 5 bases and J by 0 bases, with 10 bases between them. Germline values: CDR1 LGHNA, CDR2 YSLEER. The CDR3 covers 15 residues. The CDR3 coding sequence is TGCGCCAGCAGCGGGGGCACATCGAACACCGGGGAGCTGTTTTTT. This encodes CASSGGTSNTGELFF.

This clone was detected only a few times. V gene TRBV9 combines with J gene TRBJ2-1, with D possibly matching TRBD2 (7 bases). This CDR3 spans 18 amino acids. Per germline, CDR1 SGDLS and CDR2 YYNGEE. V was clipped by 4 bases and J by 4 bases, with 24 bases between them. The CDR3 loop is CASSPPTGRGSIYNEQFF. The CDR3 DNA reads as TGTGCCAGCAGCCCCCCCACAGGGAGGGGTTCCATTTACAATGAGCAGTTCTTC.

The rearrangement joins TRBV6-5 to TRBJ2-2, with D perhaps TRBD1 (5 bases). CDR1 is MNHEY, CDR2 SVGAGI, per germline. This CDR3 spans 14 amino acids. Trimming cost V 6 bases and J 5 bases, with 13 bases left between them. The CDR3 DNA reads as TGTGCCAGCAGCCTAGGGGTAGGGACCGGGGAGCTGTTTTTT. It codes for CASSLGVGTGELFF.

This clone is medium-sized by share. The chain links TRBV5-4 to TRBJ2-7; maybe TRBD1 (5 bases). V shed 4 bases and J shed 6 bases, with 11 bases lying between them. The CDR3 covers 12 residues. The germline gives CDR1 SGHNT, CDR2 YYREEE (reference sequence). The CDR3 DNA reads as TGTGCCAGCAGCCCCTCCCAGGGCGAGCAGTACTTC. Its protein is CASSPSQGEQYF.

The genes are TRBV15 and TRBJ2-1; 11 nucleotides line up with TRBD1. V trimming: 0 bases; J trimming: 6 bases; junction bases outside the gene matches: 4. The CDR3 is 16 amino acids. Looked up from germline, CDR1 is LNHNV and CDR2 is YYDKDF (reference sequence). The CDR3, as DNA: TGTGCCACCAGCAGAGATTTCGGGACAGGGGGCAATGAGCAGTTCTTC. It yields the protein CATSRDFGTGGNEQFF. The complete variable domain, with remaining parts taken from reference TRBV15 and TRBJ2-1, reads DAMVIQNPRYQVTQFGKPVTLSCSQTLNHNVMYWYQQKSSQAPKLLFHYYDKDFNNEADTPDNFQSRRPNTSFCFLDIRSPGLGDTAMYLCATSRDFGTGGNEQFFGPGTRLTVL.